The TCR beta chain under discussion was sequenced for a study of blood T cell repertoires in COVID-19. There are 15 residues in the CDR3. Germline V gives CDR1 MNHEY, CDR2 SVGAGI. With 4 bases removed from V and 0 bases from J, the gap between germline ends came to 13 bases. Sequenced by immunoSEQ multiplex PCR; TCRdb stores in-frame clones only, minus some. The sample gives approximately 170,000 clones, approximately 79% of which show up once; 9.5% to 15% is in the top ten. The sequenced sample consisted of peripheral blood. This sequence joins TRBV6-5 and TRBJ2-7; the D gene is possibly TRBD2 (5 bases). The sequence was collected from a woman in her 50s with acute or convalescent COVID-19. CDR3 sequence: CASSFRRGPSYEQYF. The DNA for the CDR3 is TGTGCCAGCAGTTTTAGACGCGGGCCCTCCTACGAGCAGTACTTC.